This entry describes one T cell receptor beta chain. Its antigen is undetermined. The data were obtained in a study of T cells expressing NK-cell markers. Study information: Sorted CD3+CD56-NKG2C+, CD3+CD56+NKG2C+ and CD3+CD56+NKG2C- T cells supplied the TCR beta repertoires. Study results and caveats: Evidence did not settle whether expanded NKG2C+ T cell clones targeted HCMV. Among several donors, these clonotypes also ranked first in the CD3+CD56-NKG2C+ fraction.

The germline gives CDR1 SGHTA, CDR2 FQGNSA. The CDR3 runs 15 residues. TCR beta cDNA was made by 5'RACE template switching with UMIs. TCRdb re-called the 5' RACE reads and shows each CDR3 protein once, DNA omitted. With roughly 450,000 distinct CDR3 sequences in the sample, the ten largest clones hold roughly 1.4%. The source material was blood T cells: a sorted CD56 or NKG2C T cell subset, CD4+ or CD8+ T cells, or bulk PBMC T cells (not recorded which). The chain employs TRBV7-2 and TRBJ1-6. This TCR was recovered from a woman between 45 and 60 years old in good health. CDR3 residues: CASSLALASNSPLHF. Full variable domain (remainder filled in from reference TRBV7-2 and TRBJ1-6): GAGVSQSPSNKVTEKGKDVELRCDPISGHTALYWYRQSLGQGLEFLIYFQGNSAPDKSGLPSDRFSAERTGGSVSTLTIQRTQQEDSAVYLCASSLALASNSPLHFGNGTRLTVT.